The TCR beta chain under discussion was sequenced for a study of early stage breast cancer tumors. In the study overall: Each sample averaged approximately 9.8-fold read coverage.

Study-level points and caveats: Most shared enriched TCRB sequences were commonly generated ones. Comparing each tissue with blood distinguished tumor from normal in most of the 16 patients. Compared with adjacent normal breast tissue, tumors showed around 2.7-fold greater T cell density and higher clonality.

V was trimmed by 3 bases and J by 5 bases, leaving 6 bases between them. Looked up from germline, CDR1 is DFQATT and CDR2 is SNEGSKA (reference sequence). The CDR3 has 11 amino acids. Assay used: immunoSEQ multiplex PCR; TCRdb lists only in-frame clones, some missing. The sample lists about 41,000 clones; about 78% were seen once. With regard to this clone: As yet, its antigen is unknown.

The chain joins TRBV20-1 to TRBJ2-3; D gene ambiguous. The sequencing input was blood. This receptor was identified in a person between 50 and 60 years old with breast cancer. CDR3 in amino acids: CSASRVDTQYF. CDR3 nucleotide sequence: TGCAGTGCTAGTAGAGTAGATACGCAGTATTTT.